The 31 T cell receptor beta chains below all came from one sample that was sequenced in a study of T-cell memory formation after mild COVID-19. MiXCR was run by TCRdb on the 5' RACE reads, yielding one entry per CDR3 protein. The profile shows some 150,000 distinct CDR3 sequences, 11% to 15% of them singletons. The sequenced material came from PBMCs or a T cell subset sorted from them (not recorded which). All receptors come from an adult woman who had mild COVID-19 (a few samples of this study predate the infection). Cell type and time point are not known.

Only a few counts were recorded for this clonotype. The chain uses TRBV20-1 and TRBJ2-1; D possibly matches TRBD1 or TRBD2 (5 bases each). This CDR3 contains 16 residues. Germline V lookup: CDR1 DFQATT, CDR2 SNEGSKA (reference sequence). The V gene lost 0 bases and the J gene lost 4 bases, with 16 bases spanning the gap. The DNA for the CDR3 is TGCAGTGCTAGAGATCGAAGAGGGGTACCTTACAATGAGCAGTTCTTC. Translating gives CSARDRRGVPYNEQFF.

The chain combines TRBV5-6 with TRBJ1-1; unclear D gene. Per the germline V gene, CDR1 is SGHDT and CDR2 is YYEEEE. The CDR3 loop spans 15 amino acids. In DNA form, the CDR3 reads TGTCGAACCCAGCTAAGGGTCCGCGTGGGCGTCTGGTTGTTCTTT. Its protein is CRTQLRVRVGVWLFF. Full variable domain (outside the CDR3, taken from reference TRBV5-6 and TRBJ1-1): DAGVTQSPTHLIKTRGQQVTLRCSPKSGHDTVSWYQQALGQGPQFIFQYYEEEERQRGNFPDRFSGHQFPNYSSELNVNALLLGDSALYLCRTQLRVRVGVWLFFGQGTRLTVV.

This clonotype has a handful of counts. V and J are TRBV5-1 and TRBJ2-1; D ambiguous. The length of the CDR3 is 12 residues. Germline V gives CDR1 SGHRS, CDR2 YFSETQ. The ends were cut back, 5 bases at V and 7 bases at J, with 10 bases in the middle. As DNA, the CDR3 is TGCGCCAGCAGGGCAACTGGGAATGAGCAGTTCTTC. Its translation is CASRATGNEQFF.

The rearrangement links TRBV15 to TRBJ1-4; no firm D call. Germline values: CDR1 LNHNV, CDR2 YYDKDF (reference sequence). The CDR3 is made up of 15 amino acids. Trimming shortened V by 5 bases and J by 7 bases, and 17 bases separated the two germline ends. The CDR3 DNA is TGTGCCACCAGCTGGTTACAGACTCCTTCTGAAAAACTGTTTTTT. Translating gives CATSWLQTPSEKLFF.

V and J are TRBV18 and TRBJ2-7, with TRBD2 matching over 9 bases. CDR3 length: 17 residues. V was pared by 0 bases and J by 0 bases, with 6 bases of the junction left unmatched. Germline CDR1 is KGHSH and CDR2 is LQKENI. Written as DNA, the CDR3 is TGTGCCAGCTCACCACCCGACTTGCGGGGGGGCTCCTACGAGCAGTACTTC. It codes for CASSPPDLRGGSYEQYF. The complete variable domain, with remaining parts taken from reference TRBV18 and TRBJ2-7, reads NAGVMQNPRHLVRRRGQEARLRCSPMKGHSHVYWYRQLPEEGLKFMVYLQKENIIDESGMPKERFSAEFPKEGPSILRIQQVVRGDSAAYFCASSPPDLRGGSYEQYFGPGTRLTVT.

This clonotype occurred a few times. The chain employs TRBV24-1 and TRBJ2-1, with D unresolved. Trimming shortened V by 4 bases and J by 4 bases, and 4 bases separated the two germline ends. Germline CDR1 and CDR2: KGHDR and SFDVKD. This CDR3 spans 12 amino acids. DNA of the CDR3: TGTGCCACCAGTGACGGTTACAATGAGCAGTTCTTC. Its protein is CATSDGYNEQFF.

J is TRBJ2-5 and V is TRBV30; perhaps TRBD1 as D (6 bases). Between the trimmed V and J ends, which lost 3 bases and 2 bases, there was a span of 7 bases. The CDR3 is 12 amino acids. CDR1 and CDR2 from the germline V gene are GTSNPN and SVGIG (reference sequence). CDR3: CAWSGQQETQYF. The CDR3, as DNA: TGTGCCTGGAGCGGACAGCAAGAGACCCAGTACTTC.

This rearrangement joins TRBV12-3 or TRBV12-4 to TRBJ2-2; TRBD2 matches at 11 bases. Trimming at V came to 6 bases and at J to 3 bases, leaving 3 bases not matched to a gene. This CDR3 has 15 residues. The DNA of the CDR3 is TGTGCCAGCAGGCTAGCGGGGGGTGACACCGGGGAGCTGTTTTTT. Its translation: CASRLAGGDTGELFF.

V is TRBV12-3 or TRBV12-4 and J is TRBJ1-2; D might be TRBD1 (6 bases). The CDR3 covers 12 residues. The V gene lost 5 bases and the J gene lost 5 bases, with 9 bases spanning the gap. The CDR3 DNA reads as TGTGCCAGCAGTACTACAGGGTATGGCTACACCTTC. Amino acids: CASSTTGYGYTF.

The chain has TRBV7-9 and TRBJ2-1; D is possibly TRBD2 (6 bases). This CDR3 has 16 amino acids. V was trimmed by 5 bases and J by 4 bases, leaving 18 bases between them. Per germline, CDR1 SEHNR and CDR2 FQNEAQ (reference sequence). Written as DNA, the CDR3 is TGTGCCAGCAGCCAGGGACCGGGGAGGCGTTACAATGAGCAGTTCTTC. It codes for CASSQGPGRRYNEQFF.

The chain recombines TRBV27 with TRBJ1-2, with D possibly being TRBD1 (5 bases). Trimming cost V 5 bases and J 8 bases, with 21 bases left between them. Per the germline V gene, CDR1 is MNHEY and CDR2 is SMNVEV (reference sequence). The CDR3 totals 15 residues. CDR3 residues: CASSHDSGTLVGYTF. In DNA form, the CDR3 reads TGTGCCAGCAGTCACGATTCCGGGACCTTAGTGGGCTACACCTTC.

This clonotype was detected many times. The CDR3 is CASSETGTQYF. Here the CDR3 DNA reads TGTGCCAGCAGCGAAACAGGGACGCAGTACTTC. The chain joins TRBV12-3 or TRBV12-4 to TRBJ2-7, with TRBD1 as a possible D gene (6 bases). V was cut by 6 bases and J by 9 bases, with 12 bases left in between. The CDR3 runs to 11 residues.

In this sample, this clonotype turned up a few times. This chain links TRBV29-1 with TRBJ1-3; TRBD1 might be the D (5 bases). CDR1 is SQVTM, CDR2 ANQGSEA, per germline. With 4 bases removed from V and 9 bases from J, the gap between germline ends came to 13 bases. The CDR3 is 12 amino acids. The DNA for the CDR3 is TGCAGCGTTGCAGACAGTGCGATCACCATATATTTT. Its translation is CSVADSAITIYF.

The chain joins TRBV7-9 to TRBJ2-5; 10 nucleotides agree with TRBD1. J gave up 2 bases and V 1 base, and 4 bases lay outside the gene matches. This CDR3 has 16 amino acids. Germline V CDR1 and CDR2: SEHNR, FQNEAQ (reference sequence). DNA of the CDR3: TGTGCCAGCAGCTTAGTTCCGGACAGGGGGCAAGAGACCCAGTACTTC. Protein: CASSLVPDRGQETQYF.

The chain couples TRBV13 to TRBJ1-2, with 9 bases matching TRBD1. This CDR3 comprises 19 residues. The germline V gene encodes CDR1 PRHDT and CDR2 FYEKMQ (reference sequence). Unmatched junction bases numbered 20, after V lost 7 bases and J lost 2 bases. CDR3 bases: TGTGCCAGCACCGTGGAGAGGGACAGGGTACCTCCTCGGAACTATGGCTACACCTTC. Its translation: CASTVERDRVPPRNYGYTF.

The chain employs TRBV12-3 or TRBV12-4 and TRBJ1-1; possibly TRBD1 for D (5 bases). The length of the CDR3 is 14 residues. Trimming stripped 6 bases from V and 5 bases from J, with 16 bases between. CDR3 protein: CASRLNWGGTEAFF. CDR3 DNA sequence: TGTGCCAGCAGACTTAATTGGGGGGGTACTGAAGCTTTCTTT.

V and J are TRBV4-1 and TRBJ2-3, with D maybe TRBD1 (6 bases). V lost 2 bases and J lost 2, with 14 bases in between. This CDR3 has 16 residues. The germline V gene encodes CDR1 MGHRA and CDR2 YSYEKL. CDR3 loop: CASSQRDTVHTDTQYF. In DNA, the CDR3 is TGCGCCAGCAGCCAAAGGGACACTGTCCACACAGATACGCAGTATTTT.

The CDR3 coding sequence is TGTGCCAGCAGTGAAGCGCTGTCAGGGACTTATGGCTACACCTTC. Amino acid sequence: CASSEALSGTYGYTF. This rearrangement joins TRBV6-1 to TRBJ1-2; TRBD1 might be the D (5 bases). The CDR3 consists of 15 residues. Germline CDR1 is MNHNS and CDR2 is SASEGT. V was cut by 0 bases and J by 5 bases, with 13 bases left in between.

J is TRBJ2-7 and V is TRBV2; D may be TRBD2 (5 bases). The CDR3 totals 14 residues. Germline values: CDR1 SNHLY, CDR2 FYNNEI. V was clipped by 2 bases and J by 3 bases, with 11 bases between them. The CDR3 DNA reads as TGTGCCAGCAGTGAACCCCTAGCAGGCTACGAGCAGTACTTC. Encoded protein: CASSEPLAGYEQYF. Supplemented by reference TRBV2 and TRBJ2-7, the full variable domain reads EPEVTQTPSHQVTQMGQEVILRCVPISNHLYFYWYRQILGQKVEFLVSFYNNEISEKSEIFDDQFSVERPDGSNFTLKIRSTKLEDSAMYFCASSEPLAGYEQYFGPGTRLTVT.

The chain links TRBV20-1 to TRBJ2-7; no clear D gene. Germline CDR1 reads DFQATT; CDR2 reads SNEGSKA (reference sequence). The CDR3 is 11 amino acids. Deletions cut 2 bases from V and 0 bases from J, with 2 bases between. The CDR3 loop reads CSARSSYEQYF. CDR3 DNA: TGCAGTGCTAGATCCTCCTACGAGCAGTACTTC.

The chain recombines TRBV19 with TRBJ2-1; 14 positions match TRBD2. The V and J ends lost 3 bases and 8 bases, in that order; junction bases with no gene match: 6. This CDR3 contains 16 residues. The germline CDR1 and CDR2 sequences are LNHDA and SQIVND (reference sequence). The DNA of the CDR3 is TGTGCCAGTAGTATGATGGGGACTAGCGGGAGTGATGAGCAGTTCTTC. This encodes CASSMMGTSGSDEQFF.

This clonotype came up many times. The rearrangement joins TRBV20-1 to TRBJ2-7; 10 nucleotides agree with TRBD2. From germline, CDR1 is DFQATT and CDR2 SNEGSKA (reference sequence). This CDR3 is built from 16 residues. The V and J ends lost 0 bases and 1 base, in that order; junction bases with no gene match: 6. CDR3 in amino acids: CSAREAAGGYSYEQYF. The DNA of the CDR3 is TGCAGTGCTAGAGAAGCAGCGGGGGGGTATTCCTACGAGCAGTACTTC.

The table lists this clonotype with a few counts. The DNA for the CDR3 is TGCGCCAGCAGCCACGACAGGGGGTTCACTGAAGCTTTCTTT. Translating it yields CASSHDRGFTEAFF. The rearrangement links TRBV5-1 to TRBJ1-1; 9 bases agree with TRBD1. The CDR3 loop spans 14 amino acids. V lost 4 bases and J lost 4; bases outside the gene matches: 5. CDR1 and CDR2 (germline): SGHRS, YFSETQ.

The chain recombines TRBV4-1 with TRBJ1-1; no reliable D call. V lost 5 bases and J 1 base, leaving 8 bases between the germline ends. In germline, CDR1 is MGHRA, CDR2 YSYEKL. This CDR3 is built from 13 residues. The chain's CDR3 is CASSEWRNTEAFF. The CDR3 DNA is TGCGCCAGCAGCGAGTGGAGGAACACTGAAGCTTTCTTT.

This clonotype came up a few times. The chain couples TRBV29-1 to TRBJ2-7; TRBD1 or TRBD2 may be the D gene (7 bases each). This CDR3 has 13 amino acids. Trimming shortened V by 6 bases and J by 0 bases, and 12 bases separated the two germline ends. CDR1 is SQVTM, CDR2 ANQGSEA, per germline. CDR3: CSVGRGLSYEQYF. The CDR3 region has the DNA TGCAGCGTAGGGAGGGGGCTCTCCTACGAGCAGTACTTC.

A few counts support this clonotype. This sequence joins TRBV5-4 and TRBJ2-7, with D unclear. V lost 1 base and J lost 1, with 12 bases in between. Germline CDR1 SGHNT, CDR2 YYREEE (reference sequence). The CDR3 totals 15 residues. For the CDR3, the DNA is TGTGCCAGCAGCTTGAGAGGCCTGCATTCCTACGAGCAGTACTTC. Translated: CASSLRGLHSYEQYF.

The chain links TRBV29-1 to TRBJ2-7; D is possibly TRBD1 or TRBD2 (5 bases each). This CDR3 has 16 residues. V dropped 0 bases and J dropped 0 bases, with 15 bases sitting between them. Germline V gene sequence: CDR1 SQVTM, CDR2 ANQGSEA. CDR3 sequence: CSVEDSSGTSSYEQYF. In DNA form, the CDR3 reads TGCAGCGTTGAAGATTCCTCCGGGACGTCCTCCTACGAGCAGTACTTC.

This clonotype has a handful of counts. The chain recombines TRBV7-9 with TRBJ2-3; D is possibly TRBD1 (6 bases). The CDR3 spans 15 residues. V was trimmed by 3 bases and J by 3 bases, leaving 13 bases between them. Germline V gene sequence: CDR1 SEHNR, CDR2 FQNEAQ (reference sequence). The CDR3 nucleotides read TGTGCCAGCAGCTTCCCAGGGGATCGGACAGATACGCAGTATTTT. Residues: CASSFPGDRTDTQYF.

The CDR3 region is CASSAGTSAYEQYF. The DNA for the CDR3 is TGTGCCAGCAGCGCCGGGACTAGCGCCTACGAGCAGTACTTC. The V call is TRBV9, the J call TRBJ2-7; 10 nucleotides agree with TRBD2. V lost 3 bases to trimming and J lost 2 bases; unmatched junction nucleotides: 2. The CDR3 spans 14 residues. Germline loops: CDR1 SGDLS, CDR2 YYNGEE.

This clonotype was picked up a small number of times. This chain connects TRBV6-2 or TRBV6-3 to TRBJ2-3; D gene ambiguous. CDR3 length: 14 amino acids. CDR1 is MNHEY and CDR2 is SVGEGT in the germline V gene. Trimming removed 5 bases at V and 2 bases at J, with 11 bases between. The DNA of the CDR3 is TGTGCCAGCAGTGGGCTAACGCCCACAGATACGCAGTATTTT. This gives the protein CASSGLTPTDTQYF.

This clonotype was seen a handful of times. V and J are TRBV7-9 and TRBJ2-2; 13 positions agree with TRBD2. CDR1 is SEHNR, CDR2 FQNEAQ, per germline (reference sequence). CDR3 size: 19 residues. V was clipped by 5 bases and J by 3 bases; unmatched bases: 12. The CDR3: CASSRAGLAGVWYTGELFF. Written as DNA, the CDR3 is TGTGCCAGCAGCCGAGCAGGACTAGCGGGAGTTTGGTACACCGGGGAGCTGTTTTTT.